Below, one T cell receptor beta chain is given with its context. TCRdb re-analysed the 5' RACE reads in MiXCR, keeping a single row per CDR3 protein. The sample has about 370,000 distinct CDR3 sequences, roughly 10% seen once. CDR1 and CDR2 (germline): KGHDR, SFDVKD. There are 15 residues in the CDR3. V lost 5 bases and J lost 5; bases outside the gene matches: 7. The sample originates from a study of T cells after yellow fever vaccination. The starting material was PBMCs, obtained on the day of the first yellow fever vaccination. The TCR comes from a man aged 18 to 30 who received the YFV17D yellow fever vaccine. The chain has TRBV24-1 and TRBJ2-2; 7 bases align to TRBD1. CDR3 in amino acids: CATSGTGARTGELFF. In nucleotides, the CDR3 is TGTGCCACCAGTGGAACAGGGGCTAGGACCGGGGAGCTGTTTTTT.